This is a list of T cell receptor beta chains from one sample in a study of cytomegalovirus exposure and HLA in healthy donors. Repertoires were generated with immunoSEQ multiplex PCR, while TCRdb's copy carries only in-frame clones and drops some. The sample carries some 110,000 clones, about 74% recorded once. The material sequenced was PBMCs. The source is a man younger than 45 in good health and CMV-seropositive. Both conserved end residues are part of each CDR3. A D gene is named only where the DNA matches it firmly. Size values are once, few and many counts, or a class for expanded clones, and some rows have none.

D	V	J	size	DNA	CDR3
.	TRBV7-9	TRBJ2-2	.	TGTGCCAGCAGCTCAAAAGGACAGTCGAGGGGGACCGGGGAGCTGTTTTTT	CASSSKGQSRGTGELFF
.	TRBV19	TRBJ1-2	once	TGTGCCAGTGGGGAGAGACTATATGGCTACACCTTC	CASGERLYGYTF
.	TRBV4-1	TRBJ1-1	.	TGCGCCAGCAGCCAAGATTATTCCCAACTGTGGACTGAAGCTTTCTTT	CASSQDYSQLWTEAFF
TRBD2	TRBV6-5	TRBJ2-7	once	TGTGCCAGCAGTCGAGCGGGGGCCACTTACGAGCAGTACTTC	CASSRAGATYEQYF
.	TRBV4-2	TRBJ2-5	few	TGTGCCAGCAGACGAGGGGAGACCCAGTACTTC	CASRRGETQYF
TRBD1	TRBV7-6	TRBJ2-7	.	TGTGCCAGCAGCTCGACGACAGGGGGTGCCTACGAGCAGTACTTC	CASSSTTGGAYEQYF
.	TRBV4-1	TRBJ1-5	few	TGCGCCAGCAGCCAAGGGGGCAGGGGCGAGCATCAGCCCCAGCATTTT	CASSQGGRGEHQPQHF
.	TRBV10-2	TRBJ2-7	large	TGCGCCAGCGGCCCAACGGGACTCACCTACGAGCAGTACTTC	CASGPTGLTYEQYF
.	TRBV13	TRBJ2-7	.	TGTGCCAGCAGCCAAGCCCGCTACGAGCAGTACTTC	CASSQARYEQYF
TRBD1	TRBV28	TRBJ1-5	.	TGTGCCAGCAGCGAGTCGACAGGGAACAATCAGCCCCAGCATTTT	CASSESTGNNQPQHF
TRBD1	TRBV2	TRBJ2-7	.	TGTGCCAGCAGTGAGTTGGACAGGACCTACGAGCAGTACTTC	CASSELDRTYEQYF
TRBD1	TRBV14	TRBJ2-7	.	TGTGCCAGCAGCCCTTGGACAGGCTCCGAGCAGTACTTC	CASSPWTGSEQYF
.	TRBV7-2	TRBJ1-5	.	TGTGCCAGCAGCATGGTCTCCGGGGGAGCTCAGCCCCAGCATTTT	CASSMVSGGAQPQHF
.	TRBV7-9	TRBJ2-3	.	TGTGCCAGCAGCTTATTTTTAGGGGGAATAGGGTCTGTTTATACGCAGTATTTT	CASSLFLGGIGSVYTQYF
TRBD1	TRBV2	TRBJ1-6	.	TGTGCCAGCAGAACACAGGGGAATTCACCCCTCCACTTT	CASRTQGNSPLHF
.	TRBV6-5	TRBJ1-4	.	TGTGCCAGCAGTTACTCGTCTGTCTCAACTAATGAAAAACTGTTTTTT	CASSYSSVSTNEKLFF
.	TRBV6-5	TRBJ2-2	.	TGTGCCAGCACCCCCCCGGGGGTCACCGGGGAGCTGTTTTTT	CASTPPGVTGELFF
.	TRBV27	TRBJ1-5	.	TGTGCCAGCAGTTTGGGCAGGGAGGCCCTAAATCAGCCCCAGCATTTT	CASSLGREALNQPQHF
TRBD1	TRBV28	TRBJ1-2	.	TGTGCCAGCACCAGAGCCCCAGGGGGCGCGACTGGCTACACCTTC	CASTRAPGGATGYTF
TRBD1	TRBV6-1	TRBJ2-5	.	TGTGCCAGCAGTTCCGGGACAGGGTCTCAAGAGACCCAGTACTTC	CASSSGTGSQETQYF
.	TRBV11-2	TRBJ1-1	.	TGTGCCAGCAGCTTAGTTCTGTCGGTGAACACTGAAGCTTTCTTT	CASSLVLSVNTEAFF
TRBD2	TRBV15	TRBJ2-3	.	TGTGCCACCAGCAGAGGTGGACTAGTCGGCACAGATACGCAGTATTTT	CATSRGGLVGTDTQYF
TRBD2	TRBV9	TRBJ2-2	.	TGTGCCAGCACCCCCCTCGGCGGGGGGGCCTCCGGGGAGCTGTTTTTT	CASTPLGGGASGELFF
.	TRBV7-9	TRBJ1-2	.	TGTGCCAGCAGCTCGTCCCGGGGGGACACCTTC	CASSSSRGDTF
TRBD2	TRBV13	TRBJ2-5	.	TGTGCCAGCAGCCCGGGACTAGCGGGGGCCCGGGAGGAGACCCAGTACTTC	CASSPGLAGAREETQYF
TRBD1	TRBV19	TRBJ2-5	.	TGTGCCAGTAGTACCGGGACAGGGCAAGAGACCCAGTACTTC	CASSTGTGQETQYF
TRBD1	TRBV4-3	TRBJ1-1	few	TGCGCCAGCAGCCAAGACGGCAGGGGGCGAATTGTGATGAACACTGAAGCTTTCTTT	CASSQDGRGRIVMNTEAFF
.	TRBV19	TRBJ1-5	.	TGTGCCAGTAGTATAGCCCCAGGGGCTCAGCCCCAGCATTTT	CASSIAPGAQPQHF
TRBD1	TRBV6-6	TRBJ1-4	.	TGTGCCAGCAGTATTCGACAGGGTAATGAAAAACTGTTTTTT	CASSIRQGNEKLFF
.	TRBV6-1	TRBJ2-5	.	TGTGCCAGCAGCTGGGCCCCCGCCCGGGGAGAGACCCAGTACTTC	CASSWAPARGETQYF
.	TRBV6-6	TRBJ2-7	few	TGTGCCAGCAGTCTACAGGGTTTTCTCTACGAGCAGTACTTC	CASSLQGFLYEQYF
TRBD1	TRBV4-1	TRBJ1-5	.	TGCGCCAGCAGCGTTCCGGGACAGGACTTTAGCAATCAGCCCCAGCATTTT	CASSVPGQDFSNQPQHF
.	TRBV28	TRBJ1-2	.	TGTGCCAGCCACCAGCCGGGACTCTATGGCTACACCTTC	CASHQPGLYGYTF
TRBD1	TRBV5-6	TRBJ2-7	few	TGTGCCAGCAGCAGCGGGACAGGGGGCGGCTACGAGCAGTACTTC	CASSSGTGGGYEQYF
TRBD1	TRBV7-3	TRBJ2-7	.	TGTGCCAGCAGCGTCCGGGGGACAGGGACCGAGCAGTACTTC	CASSVRGTGTEQYF